This TCR beta chain is from a study of T cells in Graves' hyperthyroidism and ophthalmopathy. Study summary: Blood was drawn when the patient was first diagnosed and still untreated. Notes on the study in general: Among clonotypes expanded in thyroid above 0.001, most were also found in blood.

TCR beta CDR3 sequences were amplified from RNA transcripts. The HTBI set primed first-round TCR CDR3 RT-PCR. TCRdb reprocessed the multiplex PCR reads with MiXCR, giving one entry per CDR3 protein. In the table there are approximately 330,000 distinct CDR3 sequences, roughly 13% of which are singletons. The CDR3 covers 15 residues. V was shortened by 3 bases and J by 9 bases, with 21 bases between the two germline ends. Germline V gene data show CDR1 as DFQATT and CDR2 as SNEGSKA (reference sequence). About this clonotype: The antigen is unknown.

Under 3 months was the duration of disease in ophthalmopathy patients, who also had a Clinical Activity Score of at least 3 and a NOSPECS grade of at least 4. PBMCs were derived from under 13 ml fresh peripheral blood. This clonotype was obtained from a woman aged 40 to 50 with Graves' ophthalmopathy. The chain uses TRBV20-1 and TRBJ2-1, with a weak D call TRBD2 (6 bases). Sequences were obtained from blood. CDR3 in amino acids: CSASKLAETQSEQFF. CDR3 nucleotide sequence: TGCAGTGCTAGTAAACTAGCTGAGACTCAAAGTGAGCAGTTCTTC.